This T cell receptor (beta chain) was observed in a study of OX40 agonist ivuxolimab in advanced cancers. Across the whole study: Of mixed ages from 23 to 79 and averaging roughly 60 years, the group was about 80% male.

Regarding this clone: Its target is not known.

Broader study findings: More expanded clones were seen, on average, in CD8+ T cells than in CD4+. Clonal expansion by week 6 occurred in CD4+ and CD8+ blood T cells (at 0.1 to 3.0 mg/kg). Clonal expansion was among the lowest in partial responders at 0.1-3.0 mg/kg, especially CD8+.

TCRdb keeps only in-frame clones here, not all; method: immunoSEQ multiplex PCR. There are about 73,000 clones in the sample; roughly nine tenths occur only once, and 0.68% lies in the top ten. The CDR3 is 16 amino acids. Germline lookup yields CDR1 SGHNT and CDR2 YYREEE (reference sequence). The V and J ends lost 6 bases and 1 base, in that order; junction bases with no gene match: 11. Sequences were derived from CD4+ or CD8+ T cells sorted from blood, sampled in a trial of the OX40 agonist ivuxolimab. The sequence derives from an adult with an advanced solid tumor such as melanoma, head and neck, liver or kidney cancer. The chain combines TRBV5-4 with TRBJ1-1; TRBD1 agrees at 8 bases. The CDR3 coding sequence is TGTGCCAGCATCACAGGGGGGGCGAGGGCGAACACTGAAGCTTTCTTT. It is translated as CASITGGARANTEAFF.